This T cell receptor (beta chain) was sequenced during a study of PD-1 blockade in classical Hodgkin lymphoma. General study findings and limits: A significant rise in TCR diversity was seen by C4D1 for CD4+ cells but not for CD8+ cells. The authors have not defined what causes the repertoire differences, possibly disease activity or prior therapy. It was among complete responders that baseline diversity resembled that of newly diagnosed patients. Exclusion covered patients beginning nivolumab under 1 year post-ASCT.

Time point: cycle 4 day 1 (C4D1), after about 6 weeks of nivolumab. Autologous stem cell transplantation was followed by relapse in every patient, and brentuximab vedotin exposure varied. TCRdb's copy holds only in-frame clones and misses some; the assay was immunoSEQ multiplex PCR. The sample lists some 30,000 clones; 81% were seen once. In germline, CDR1 is MGHRA, CDR2 YSYEKL. CDR3 length: 15 residues. Trimming pared 3 bases from V and 0 bases from J, leaving 9 bases between. Note on this clone: The antigen remains unidentified.

This receptor was identified in a human donor with classical Hodgkin lymphoma. This rearrangement joins TRBV4-1 to TRBJ1-5; D ambiguous. The sequenced sample was peripheral blood mononuclear cells (PBMCs), obtained before the fourth cycle of nivolumab. CDR3 loop: CASSQVYGSNQPQHF. CDR3 nucleotide sequence: TGCGCCAGCAGCCAGGTCTACGGTAGCAATCAGCCCCAGCATTTT.